One sample yielded the 7 T cell receptor beta chains listed below, sequenced in a study of T cell changes during pregnancy in multiple sclerosis. The table came from immunoSEQ multiplex PCR; TCRdb's copy has only in-frame clones and leaves some out. The data show about 75,000 clones, 94% seen once. This sample comprised CD4+ T cells from peripheral blood mononuclear cells, obtained after pregnancy. The receptors derive from a female donor with multiple sclerosis, enrolled in a pregnancy study.

The chain links TRBV5-1 to TRBJ2-2; 11 positions match TRBD1. The CDR3 is 16 residues long. Germline CDR1 and CDR2: SGHRS and YFSETQ. Germline trimming cut 4 bases from V and 7 bases from J; bases unmatched to any gene: 9. In DNA, the CDR3 is TGCGCCAGCAGCGGCGGACAGGGGGCGTTCGTCGGGGAGCTGTTTTTT. This sequence encodes CASSGGQGAFVGELFF.

V is TRBV6-5 and J is TRBJ1-5; 9 nucleotides line up with TRBD1. This CDR3 has 16 amino acids. With V trimmed by 4 bases and J by 4 bases, 8 bases remained unmatched. CDR1 and CDR2 (germline): MNHEY, SVGAGI. This CDR3 reads CASSSTGQGMNQPQHF. The CDR3, as DNA: TGTGCCAGCAGTTCTACAGGACAGGGGATGAATCAGCCCCAGCATTTT.

The chain has TRBV6-5 and TRBJ1-1, with D perhaps matching TRBD1 (6 bases). Germline lookup yields CDR1 MNHEY and CDR2 SVGAGI. The CDR3 extends over 14 amino acids. V was clipped by 8 bases and J by 3 bases, with 16 bases between them. The CDR3 here is CASQQGMGDTEAFF. The CDR3 DNA sequence: TGTGCCAGCCAACAGGGAATGGGGGACACTGAAGCTTTCTTT.

The chain links TRBV18 to TRBJ1-1; D remains ambiguous. Trimming took 1 base from V and 0 from J, leaving 12 bases between them. This CDR3 is 16 amino acids long. Per germline, CDR1 KGHSH and CDR2 LQKENI. This chain's CDR3 is CASSPQSLAVNTEAFF. DNA for the CDR3: TGTGCCAGCTCACCACAATCGCTTGCAGTGAACACTGAAGCTTTCTTT.

The CDR3 DNA reads as TGTGCCAGCAGCCGCGGGGGAGGCCTTGATACGCAGTATTTT. Protein: CASSRGGGLDTQYF. The chain recombines TRBV7-2 with TRBJ2-3; 7 bases are shared with TRBD2. With 5 bases clipped from V and 6 bases from J, the junction kept 8 bases outside the gene matches. The germline CDR1 and CDR2 sequences are SGHTA and FQGNSA. The CDR3 spans 14 residues.

This clone was seen just once. The gene calls are TRBV5-6 and TRBJ2-1; 8 nucleotides match TRBD2. The germline V gene encodes CDR1 SGHDT and CDR2 YYEEEE. V was clipped by 5 bases and J by 7 bases; unmatched bases: 14. This CDR3 is built from 16 residues. CDR3 DNA sequence: TGTGCCAGCAGATCGACCCCAGCGGGAGCCACGAATGAGCAGTTCTTC. Translating gives CASRSTPAGATNEQFF. Looking up the rest from reference TRBV5-6 and TRBJ2-1 gives the full variable domain: DAGVTQSPTHLIKTRGQQVTLRCSPKSGHDTVSWYQQALGQGPQFIFQYYEEEERQRGNFPDRFSGHQFPNYSSELNVNALLLGDSALYLCASRSTPAGATNEQFFGPGTRLTVL.

This rearrangement joins TRBV2 to TRBJ2-7, with D possibly TRBD2 on 5 matching bases. This CDR3 is built from 13 residues. Germline lookup yields CDR1 SNHLY and CDR2 FYNNEI. Trimming stripped 8 bases from V and 7 bases from J, with 18 bases between. The CDR3 loop is CASEHNGVREQYF. DNA for the CDR3: TGTGCCAGCGAACACAACGGGGTCCGTGAGCAGTACTTC. The full variable domain, with the rest looked up from reference TRBV2 and TRBJ2-7, is EPEVTQTPSHQVTQMGQEVILRCVPISNHLYFYWYRQILGQKVEFLVSFYNNEISEKSEIFDDQFSVERPDGSNFTLKIRSTKLEDSAMYFCASEHNGVREQYFGPGTRLTVT.